The present entry profiles one TCR beta chain with its context. Its matching antigen is unknown. Trimming left V 7 bases short and J 4 bases short, with 10 bases between. This CDR3 comprises 12 residues. The germline V gene has CDR1 LNHDA and CDR2 SQIVND (reference sequence). This table comes from immunoSEQ multiplex PCR, and its TCRdb copy is limited to in-frame clones, with some not included. Seen here are some 110,000 clones, 60% to 85% observed once, and the top ten hold less than 5.5%. The data were obtained in a study of PD-1 blockade in mismatch repair-deficient tumors. Study in general: Patients had around 12 mismatch repair-deficient cancer types, all previously treated and progressing. Study observations and caveats: Tumor-resident clones, often undetectable pretreatment in blood, expanded then contracted after pembrolizumab.

Every patient had mismatch repair deficiency by PCR or immunohistochemistry. A few pembrolizumab responders had their TCRs sequenced. This receptor was taken from an adult with mismatch repair-deficient cancer. The starting material was peripheral blood, obtained about 60 weeks after starting pembrolizumab. The rearrangement uses TRBV19 and TRBJ1-2; no definite D call. The CDR3 loop is CASMNSAYGYTF. DNA for the CDR3: TGTGCCAGTATGAACAGCGCCTATGGCTACACCTTC.